The clone carrying this T cell receptor beta chain is a singleton in its sample. Its antigen is as yet unknown. This entry belongs to a study of cytomegalovirus exposure and HLA in healthy donors. Study-level findings and limits: Earlier analysis found most TCR beta V segments productive about 90% or about 30% of the time. Presence/absence analyses treated sequencing depth as roughly uniform across donors. In a later analysis, across HLA loci, associated TCR counts were highest for DRB1, lowest for HLA-C. Cytomegalovirus association was listed for around 170 TCR beta chains.

The V gene end was trimmed by 1 base and the J gene end by 7 bases; junction bases not matched to a gene: 19. There are 20 residues in the CDR3. Germline V gene data show CDR1 as MGHRA and CDR2 as YSYEKL. Use of 60 Vbeta and 13 Jbeta primers characterized the PCR. Assay used: immunoSEQ multiplex PCR; TCRdb lists only in-frame clones, some missing. The sample records 100,000 to 150,000 clones, about two thirds being singletons. This TCR came from a man between 25 and 39 years old in good health and CMV-seronegative. Sequencing was carried out using PBMCs. The J gene is TRBJ2-1, the V gene TRBV4-1, with 10 bases lining up with TRBD2. The CDR3 coding sequence is TGCGCCAGCAGCCAAGGGGGCGGCCTGAGCGGGGGGGCCGGATGGAATGAGCAGTTCTTC. It yields the protein CASSQGGGLSGGAGWNEQFF.